The 6 T cell receptor beta chains in this list originate from one sample, sequenced in a study of preoperative IRX-2 immunotherapy in early breast cancer. Documented treatment: preoperative locoregional IRX-2 cytokine immunotherapy. This table comes from immunoSEQ multiplex PCR, and its TCRdb copy is limited to in-frame clones, with some not included. This sample has around 40,000 clones; approximately 80% occur once, and the top ten carry approximately 1.1%. The source was tumor tissue, collected after IRX-2 immunotherapy. The receptors here all came from a human donor with breast cancer.

The chain joins TRBV5-1 to TRBJ2-1, with 9 bases lining up with TRBD2. This CDR3 is 15 amino acids long. The V gene's germline CDR1 is SGHRS and CDR2 YFSETQ. V shed 1 base and J 3 bases; nucleotides not matched to a gene: 2. CDR3 nucleotide sequence: TGCGCCAGCAGCTTGCAGCGGGGGGTCTACAATGAGCAGTTCTTC. It encodes CASSLQRGVYNEQFF.

The table lists this clone with a few counts. The V and J genes are TRBV11-3 and TRBJ1-6, with D maybe TRBD1 (5 bases). Per germline, CDR1 SGHNT and CDR2 YENEEA. Trimming shortened V by 1 base and J by 10 bases, and 14 bases separated the two germline ends. The CDR3 has 15 residues. The CDR3 loop is CASSLGGGSSSPLHF. The CDR3 bases are TGTGCCAGCAGCTTAGGGGGCGGATCGAGCTCACCCCTCCACTTT.

The J gene is TRBJ1-1, the V gene TRBV6-8; the match to TRBD1 covers 7 bases. The V and J ends lost 5 bases and 1 base, in that order; junction bases with no gene match: 4. The CDR3 totals 14 residues. Germline lookup yields CDR1 MNHGY and CDR2 SAAAGT. For the CDR3, the DNA is TGTGCCAGCAGTGACCCAGGGGGGAACACTGAAGCTTTCTTT. This gives the protein CASSDPGGNTEAFF.

This sequence joins TRBV6-8 and TRBJ2-1, with TRBD2 identical over 7 bases. V gave up 2 bases and J gave up 7 bases; unmatched junction bases: 5. This CDR3 is 14 amino acids long. The germline gives CDR1 MNHGY, CDR2 SAAAGT. The DNA of the CDR3 is TGTGCCAGCAGTTACGGCGGGAGTCAAAATGAGCAGTTCTTC. Translation gives CASSYGGSQNEQFF.

The chain joins TRBV5-1 to TRBJ2-2; D possibly matches TRBD1 or TRBD2 (6 bases each). Germline values: CDR1 SGHRS, CDR2 YFSETQ. The CDR3 totals 14 residues. V was cut by 5 bases and J by 4 bases, with 12 bases left in between. The CDR3 protein is CASRFEGGTGELFF. CDR3 sequence (DNA): TGCGCCAGCAGATTCGAGGGGGGCACCGGGGAGCTGTTTTTT.

The chain is built from TRBV7-7 and TRBJ2-3, with D perhaps TRBD1 (5 bases). V lost 3 bases and J lost 3, with 16 bases in between. CDR1 and CDR2 from the germline V gene are SSHAT and FNYEAQ (reference sequence). The CDR3 consists of 16 residues. The CDR3 bases are TGTGCCAGCAGCTTCGGCCAGGGAAGTTGGACAGATACGCAGTATTTT. Amino acids: CASSFGQGSWTDTQYF.